The entry below gives a single T cell receptor (beta chain) sequence along with its context. The repertoire was sequenced with immunoSEQ multiplex PCR; TCRdb's copy has only in-frame clones and lacks some. Altogether about 59,000 clones are present, 81% being singletons, with the ten largest covering 25% to 35%. CDR1 is LGHDT and CDR2 is YNNKEL in the germline V gene (reference sequence). The length of the CDR3 is 15 residues. V dropped 4 bases and J dropped 0 bases, with 12 bases sitting between them. The sample originates from a study of blood T cell repertoires in COVID-19. Study information: COVID-19 samples collected from the United States, Italy and Spain covered acute and convalescent phases. Nucleic acid was either cDNA or gDNA, and it came from T cells, B-cell-depleted T cells, or PBMCs.

This chain connects TRBV3-1 (or the pseudogene TRBV3-2) to TRBJ2-5; a possible D gene is TRBD1 (5 bases). This TCR was sampled from a woman older than 75 with active or convalescent COVID-19. Sample: peripheral blood. The CDR3 bases are TGTGCCAGCAGCCCTTCTCGACAGTACCAAGAGACCCAGTACTTC. Protein product: CASSPSRQYQETQYF.